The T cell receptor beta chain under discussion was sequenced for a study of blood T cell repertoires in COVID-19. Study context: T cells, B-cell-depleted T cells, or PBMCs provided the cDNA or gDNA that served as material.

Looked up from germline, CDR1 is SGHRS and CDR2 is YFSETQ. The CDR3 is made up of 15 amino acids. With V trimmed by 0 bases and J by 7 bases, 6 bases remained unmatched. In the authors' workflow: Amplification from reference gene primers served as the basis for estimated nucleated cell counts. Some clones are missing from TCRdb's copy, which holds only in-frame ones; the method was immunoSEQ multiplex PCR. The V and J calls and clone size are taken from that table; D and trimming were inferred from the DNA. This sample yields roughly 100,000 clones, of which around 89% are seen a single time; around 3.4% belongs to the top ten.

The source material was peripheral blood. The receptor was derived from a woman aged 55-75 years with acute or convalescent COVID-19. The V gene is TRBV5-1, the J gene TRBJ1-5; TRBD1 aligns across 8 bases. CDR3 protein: CASSLGQGAGQPQHF. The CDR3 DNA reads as TGCGCCAGCAGCTTGGGGCAGGGGGCAGGACAGCCCCAGCATTTT. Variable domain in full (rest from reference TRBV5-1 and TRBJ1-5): KAGVTQTPRYLIKTRGQQVTLSCSPISGHRSVSWYQQTPGQGLQFLFEYFSETQRNKGNFPGRFSGRQFSNSRSEMNVSTLELGDSALYLCASSLGQGAGQPQHFGDGTRLSIL.